This record covers a single T cell receptor (beta chain). It is likely a read error, because the conserved phenylalanine at the end of the CDR3 is missing. It is unclear where the CDR3 begins or ends on the DNA, so no DNA is shown, and the CDR3 is as TCRdb lists it. This sample was included in a study of CD8 T cells in ankylosing spondylitis. Quantitative molecular-barcoded 5'-RACE generated the TCR beta libraries. TCRdb reprocessed the 5' RACE reads with MiXCR, giving one entry per CDR3 protein. The sample holds 150,000 to 200,000 distinct CDR3 sequences; 10% to 15% are singletons and the top ten take approximately 10%. The CDR3 adds up to 14 amino acids, both ends counted. Germline lookup yields CDR1 SQVTM and CDR2 ANQGSEA.

The receptor was derived from a female donor with ankylosing spondylitis or in good health (not recorded which). V is TRBV29-1 and J is TRBJ1-2. Source material: blood, either unsorted or a sorted T cell fraction (not recorded which). The CDR3 spells CSVKSGTIRGRDTL.